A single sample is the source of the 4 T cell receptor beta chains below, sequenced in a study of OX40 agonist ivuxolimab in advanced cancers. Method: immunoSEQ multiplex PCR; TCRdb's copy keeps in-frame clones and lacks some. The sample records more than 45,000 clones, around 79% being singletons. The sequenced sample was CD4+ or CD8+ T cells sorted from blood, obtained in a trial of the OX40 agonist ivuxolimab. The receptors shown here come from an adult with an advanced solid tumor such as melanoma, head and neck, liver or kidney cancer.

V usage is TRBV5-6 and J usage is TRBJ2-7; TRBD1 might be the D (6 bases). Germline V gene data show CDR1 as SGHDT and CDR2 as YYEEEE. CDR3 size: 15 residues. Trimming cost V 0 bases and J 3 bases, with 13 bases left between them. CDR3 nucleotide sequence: TGTGCCAGCAGCTTGGCCTTGGGCAGGGGCTACGAGCAGTACTTC. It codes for CASSLALGRGYEQYF.

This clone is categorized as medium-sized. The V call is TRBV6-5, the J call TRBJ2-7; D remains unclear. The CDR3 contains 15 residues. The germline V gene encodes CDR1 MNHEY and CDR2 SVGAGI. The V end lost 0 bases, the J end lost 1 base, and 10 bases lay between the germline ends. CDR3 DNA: TGTGCCAGCAGTTACTCCCAGGTCGGGTCCTACGAGCAGTACTTC. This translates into CASSYSQVGSYEQYF.

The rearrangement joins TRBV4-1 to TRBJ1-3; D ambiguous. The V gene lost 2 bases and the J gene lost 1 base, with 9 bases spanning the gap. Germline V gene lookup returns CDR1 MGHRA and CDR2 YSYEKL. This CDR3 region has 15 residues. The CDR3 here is CASSQQLGSGNTIYF. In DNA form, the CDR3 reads TGCGCCAGCAGCCAACAGTTGGGATCTGGAAACACCATATATTTT.

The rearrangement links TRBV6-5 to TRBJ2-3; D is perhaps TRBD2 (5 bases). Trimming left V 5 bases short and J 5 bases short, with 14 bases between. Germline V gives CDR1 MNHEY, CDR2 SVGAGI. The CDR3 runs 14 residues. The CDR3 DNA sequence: TGTGCCAGCAGTGACCCGGGGAGAATAGATACGCAGTATTTT. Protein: CASSDPGRIDTQYF.